This T cell receptor (beta chain) was identified during a study of shared clonotypes between healthy human individuals. Study as a whole: The donor pool was made up of two women and a few men aged 18 to 49.

As concerns this clone: The antigen is unknown.

Points from the study as a whole: It was expected that sequencing depth would affect clonotype sharing among donors. In contrast to clonotypes shared by all four donors, non-shared clonotypes had lower generation probabilities.

Naive CD45RA+ and memory CD45RA-negative subsets were split from CD4+ cells. Sequencing was performed with immunoSEQ multiplex PCR; in TCRdb, only in-frame clones are kept and a portion is missing. Here the sample spans 2 million to 2.5 million clones, around 95% being singletons. Trimming removed 4 bases at V and 7 bases at J, with 8 bases between. Germline loops: CDR1 SGHRS, CDR2 YFSETQ. The CDR3 is 11 amino acids. The TCR was taken from a man aged 18 to 29 in good health. What was sequenced was naive CD4+ T cells sorted from blood. The subset: CD45RA+ positively selected. The chain couples TRBV5-1 to TRBJ1-1; D might be TRBD1 (6 bases). CDR3 amino acids: CASSGQYEAFF. The CDR3 DNA reads as TGCGCCAGCAGCGGACAGTATGAAGCTTTCTTT.